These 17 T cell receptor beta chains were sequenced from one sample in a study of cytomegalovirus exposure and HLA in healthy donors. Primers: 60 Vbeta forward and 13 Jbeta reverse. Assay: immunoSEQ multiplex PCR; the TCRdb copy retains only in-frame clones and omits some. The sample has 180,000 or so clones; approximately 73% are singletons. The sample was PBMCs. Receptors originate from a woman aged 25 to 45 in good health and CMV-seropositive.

CDR3 nucleotide sequence: TGCGCCAGCCAAGGGCCGGGGACTGAAGCTTTCTTT. Amino acids: CASQGPGTEAFF. The chain links TRBV10-2 to TRBJ1-1; D remains ambiguous. Germline CDR1 reads WSHSY; CDR2 reads SAAADI. The CDR3 covers 12 residues. Trimming cost V 8 bases and J 5 bases, with 12 bases left between them.

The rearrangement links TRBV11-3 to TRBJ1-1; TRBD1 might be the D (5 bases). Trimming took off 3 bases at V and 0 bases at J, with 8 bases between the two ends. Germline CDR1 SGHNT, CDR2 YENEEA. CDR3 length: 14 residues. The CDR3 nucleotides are TGTGCCAGCAGCTTGGGGCCGGTGAACACTGAAGCTTTCTTT. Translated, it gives CASSLGPVNTEAFF.

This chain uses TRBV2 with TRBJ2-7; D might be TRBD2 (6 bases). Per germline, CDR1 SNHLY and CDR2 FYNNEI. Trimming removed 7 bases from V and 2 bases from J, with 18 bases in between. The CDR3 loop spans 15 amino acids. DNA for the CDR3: TGTGCCAGCACACGCCCCGGGACTCAAGCCTACGAGCAGTACTTC. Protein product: CASTRPGTQAYEQYF.

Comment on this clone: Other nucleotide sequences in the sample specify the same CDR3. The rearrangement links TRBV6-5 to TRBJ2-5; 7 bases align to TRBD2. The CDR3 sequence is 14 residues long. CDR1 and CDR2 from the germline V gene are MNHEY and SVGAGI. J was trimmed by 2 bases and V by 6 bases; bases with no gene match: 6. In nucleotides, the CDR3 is TGTGCCAGCAGCCTCGGGACTACTCAAGAGACCCAGTACTTC. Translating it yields CASSLGTTQETQYF.

The CDR3 DNA reads TGTGCCAGCAGCCCCCGGGACTATCTGTACAATGAGCAGTTCTTC. Encoded protein: CASSPRDYLYNEQFF. The chain has TRBV27 and TRBJ2-1, with 7 bases fitting TRBD2. Germline CDR1 MNHEY, CDR2 SMNVEV (reference sequence). Losses at the gene ends were 6 bases for V and 4 bases for J; bases not matched to a gene: 9. The CDR3 has 15 residues.

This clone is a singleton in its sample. As DNA, the CDR3 is TGTGCCAGCAGCGGAACAGGGGCCTCCCTCCCCTACGAGCAGTACTTC. This sequence encodes CASSGTGASLPYEQYF. The chain recombines TRBV28 with TRBJ2-7; 7 bases fit TRBD1. The germline CDR1 and CDR2 sequences are MDHEN and SYDVKM. V was pared by 6 bases and J by 2 bases, with 13 bases of the junction left unmatched. The CDR3 contains 16 residues.

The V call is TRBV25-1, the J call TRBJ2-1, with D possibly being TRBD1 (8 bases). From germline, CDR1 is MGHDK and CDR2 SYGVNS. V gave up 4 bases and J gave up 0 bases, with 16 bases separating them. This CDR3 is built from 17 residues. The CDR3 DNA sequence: TGTGCCAGCAGTGGGAGGGGGGGGACAGGCTCCTACAATGAGCAGTTCTTC. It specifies CASSGRGGTGSYNEQFF.

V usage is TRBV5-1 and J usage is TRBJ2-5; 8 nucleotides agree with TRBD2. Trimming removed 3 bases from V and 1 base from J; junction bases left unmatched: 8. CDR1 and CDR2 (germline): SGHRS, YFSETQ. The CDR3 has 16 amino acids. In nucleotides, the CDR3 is TGCGCCAGCAGCTGGGGGCCAGCGGGGGCCCAAGAGACCCAGTACTTC. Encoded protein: CASSWGPAGAQETQYF.

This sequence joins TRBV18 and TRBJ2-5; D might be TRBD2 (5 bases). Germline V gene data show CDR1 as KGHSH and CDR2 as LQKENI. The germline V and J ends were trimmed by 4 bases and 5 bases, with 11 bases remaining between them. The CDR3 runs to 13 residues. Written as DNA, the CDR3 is TGTGCCAGCTCACGCTCCCCGGGGGAGACCCAGTACTTC. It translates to CASSRSPGETQYF.

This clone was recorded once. The CDR3: CASSSARLREKLFF. CDR3 coding DNA: TGTGCCAGCAGTTCAGCGAGACTCCGGGAAAAACTGTTTTTT. This rearrangement joins TRBV6-5 to TRBJ1-4; D remains ambiguous. Looked up from germline, CDR1 is MNHEY and CDR2 is SVGAGI. The CDR3 extends over 14 amino acids. Deletions cut 4 bases from V and 8 bases from J, with 14 bases between.

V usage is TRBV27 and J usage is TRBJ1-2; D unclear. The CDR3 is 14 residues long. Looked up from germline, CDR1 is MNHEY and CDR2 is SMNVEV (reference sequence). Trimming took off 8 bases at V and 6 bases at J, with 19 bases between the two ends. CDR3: CASSWTGRGHGYTF. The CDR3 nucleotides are TGTGCCAGCTCTTGGACGGGGAGAGGTCATGGCTACACCTTC.

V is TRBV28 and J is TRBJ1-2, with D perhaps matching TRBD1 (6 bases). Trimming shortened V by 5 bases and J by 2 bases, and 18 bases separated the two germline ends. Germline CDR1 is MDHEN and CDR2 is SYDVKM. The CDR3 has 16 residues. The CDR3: CASSPIHFTGNYGYTF. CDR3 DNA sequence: TGTGCCAGCAGTCCGATCCACTTCACAGGGAACTATGGCTACACCTTC.

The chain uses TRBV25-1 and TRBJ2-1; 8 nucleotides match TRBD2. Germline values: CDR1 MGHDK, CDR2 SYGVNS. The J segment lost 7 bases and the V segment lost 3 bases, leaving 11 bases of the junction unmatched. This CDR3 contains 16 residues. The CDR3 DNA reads TGTGCCAGCAGTGACCCACGGGGGGGCAGTTTGAATGAGCAGTTCTTC. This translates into CASSDPRGGSLNEQFF.

CDR3 sequence (DNA): TGTGCCAGCAGCTCCCGCGGCGGACTAGCGGGGCGATCCTTTGAGCAGTTCTTC. Translating it yields CASSSRGGLAGRSFEQFF. The chain combines TRBV7-2 with TRBJ2-1, with 12 positions matching TRBD2. Germline values: CDR1 SGHTA, CDR2 FQGNSA. V was clipped by 4 bases and J by 9 bases; unmatched bases: 16. There are 18 residues in the CDR3.

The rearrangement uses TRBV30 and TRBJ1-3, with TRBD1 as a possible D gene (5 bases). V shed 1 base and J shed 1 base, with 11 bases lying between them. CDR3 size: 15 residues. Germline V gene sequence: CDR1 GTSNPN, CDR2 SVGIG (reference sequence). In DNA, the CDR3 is TGTGCCTGGAGTGACGCAGGGTGGTCTGGAAACACCATATATTTT. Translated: CAWSDAGWSGNTIYF.

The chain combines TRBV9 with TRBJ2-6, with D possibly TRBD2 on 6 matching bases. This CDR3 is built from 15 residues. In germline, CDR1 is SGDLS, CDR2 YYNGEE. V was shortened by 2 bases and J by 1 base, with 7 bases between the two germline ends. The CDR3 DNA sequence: TGTGCCAGCAGCGTTGGAGGGTCTGGGGCCAACGTCCTGACTTTC. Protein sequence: CASSVGGSGANVLTF.

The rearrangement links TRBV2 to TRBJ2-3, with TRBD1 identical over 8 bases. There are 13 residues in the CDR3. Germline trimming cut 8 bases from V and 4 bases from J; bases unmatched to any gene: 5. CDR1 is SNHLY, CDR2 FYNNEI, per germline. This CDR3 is CASGRGQADTQYF. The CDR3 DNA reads TGTGCCAGCGGCAGGGGGCAAGCAGATACGCAGTATTTT.